The 27 T cell receptor beta chains reported below all come from one sample, sequenced in a study of regulatory T cells in long-lasting Graves disease. Time point given: newly diagnosed GD, antithyroid drugs for less than 3 months. The TCR library was made from RNA that had been extracted from PBMCs in TRIzol. Sequencing libraries for TCR beta were prepared with iRepertoire HTBI primers and Arm-PCR of CDR3 regions. In TCRdb, the multiplex PCR reads were re-called with MiXCR into one record per CDR3 protein. The data contain 450,000 to 650,000 distinct CDR3 sequences, roughly 16% of them singletons. The same data also went into a second study, on T cells in Graves' hyperthyroidism and ophthalmopathy.

The source was peripheral blood mononuclear cells (PBMCs), collected at new diagnosis, from a patient treated with antithyroid drugs. The receptors derive from a woman aged 40-60 years with Graves disease.

This clonotype was counted ten times or more. The gene calls are TRBV18 and TRBJ2-3; 7 positions match TRBD1. Germline CDR1 and CDR2: KGHSH and LQKENI. J lost 5 bases, V lost 3 bases, and 5 bases had no gene match. This CDR3 spans 14 amino acids. CDR3 bases: TGTGCCAGCTCACCTGACAGGGCTAGAGATACGCAGTATTTT. Amino acids: CASSPDRARDTQYF.

The chain combines TRBV20-1 with TRBJ2-1, with 11 bases lining up with TRBD2. The J segment lost 5 bases and the V segment lost 1 base, leaving 7 bases of the junction unmatched. The CDR3 totals 16 residues. The germline V gene encodes CDR1 DFQATT and CDR2 SNEGSKA (reference sequence). CDR3 amino acids: CSARGVRSGGDNEQFF. CDR3 coding DNA: TGCAGTGCTAGAGGGGTTCGTAGCGGGGGGGACAATGAGCAGTTCTTC.

This clonotype has only a few counts. This sequence joins TRBV19 and TRBJ2-3, with 8 nucleotides matching TRBD2. Germline V lookup: CDR1 LNHDA, CDR2 SQIVND (reference sequence). Unmatched junction bases numbered 10, after V lost 8 bases and J lost 0 bases. The CDR3 runs 16 residues. The CDR3 protein is CASDLTGGGSTDTQYF. For the CDR3, the DNA is TGTGCCAGTGACCTTACCGGGGGGGGAAGCACAGATACGCAGTATTTT.

The chain uses TRBV7-9 and TRBJ1-3, with D unresolved. V was cut by 5 bases and J by 4 bases, with 12 bases left in between. Germline-derived CDR1 and CDR2 are SEHNR and FQNEAQ (reference sequence). The CDR3 is 14 residues long. DNA of the CDR3: TGTGCCAGCAGCCTCGGGTTGCTCGGAAACACCATATATTTT. Translating gives CASSLGLLGNTIYF.

This chain links TRBV3-1 with TRBJ1-1, with D unresolved. CDR1 is LGHDT and CDR2 is YNNKEL in the germline V gene (reference sequence). The CDR3 loop spans 12 amino acids. Trimming cost V 7 bases and J 0 bases, with 6 bases left between them. CDR3 in DNA: TGTGCCAGCAATAGTATGAACACTGAAGCTTTCTTT. Translated: CASNSMNTEAFF.

This clonotype came up many times. This chain joins TRBV9 and TRBJ2-7, with D unclear. Trimming cost V 4 bases and J 0 bases, with 11 bases left between them. In germline, CDR1 is SGDLS, CDR2 YYNGEE. There are 14 residues in the CDR3. The CDR3, as DNA: TGTGCCAGCAGCCCCTGGGCCAGCTCCTACGAGCAGTACTTC. Translation gives CASSPWASSYEQYF.

Notes on this clonotype: A read error is possible here, since a much larger clone lies one base away. The V call is TRBV6-5, the J call TRBJ1-2, with D perhaps matching TRBD1 (6 bases). CDR1 MNHEY and CDR2 SVGAGI come from the germline V gene. Trimming shortened V by 8 bases and J by 1 base, and 20 bases separated the two germline ends. The CDR3 extends over 16 amino acids. The CDR3 sequence is CASGSLDRPFNYGYTF. In nucleotides, the CDR3 is TGTGCCAGCGGTTCCCTTGACAGGCCTTTTAACTATGGCTACACCTTC.

This clonotype was observed a few times. The V call is TRBV6-1, the J call TRBJ2-3, with D perhaps TRBD1 or TRBD2 (5 bases each). The CDR3 totals 16 residues. Trimming left V 6 bases short and J 3 bases short, with 19 bases between. The germline V gene encodes CDR1 MNHNS and CDR2 SASEGT. CDR3 sequence: CASRPRRGRETDTQYF. The DNA of the CDR3 is TGTGCCAGCAGACCACGACGGGGCAGGGAAACAGATACGCAGTATTTT.

The sample holds a few counts of this clonotype. The chain employs TRBV18 and TRBJ2-1; 7 nucleotides match TRBD1. From germline, CDR1 is KGHSH and CDR2 LQKENI. This CDR3 has 17 amino acids. Trimming took 6 bases from V and 0 from J; bases not matched to a gene: 11. This CDR3 is CASSQQPGQSSYNEQFF. The CDR3 DNA sequence: TGTGCCAGCTCTCAACAACCGGGACAGAGCTCCTACAATGAGCAGTTCTTC. The full variable domain, in which reference TRBV18 and TRBJ2-1 provide the parts outside the CDR3, is NAGVMQNPRHLVRRRGQEARLRCSPMKGHSHVYWYRQLPEEGLKFMVYLQKENIIDESGMPKERFSAEFPKEGPSILRIQQVVRGDSAAYFCASSQQPGQSSYNEQFFGPGTRLTVL.

This clonotype was seen at least ten times. The V gene is TRBV2, the J gene TRBJ1-1; no definite D call. CDR3 length equals 12 residues. The V end lost 2 bases, the J end lost 4 bases, and 5 bases lay between the germline ends. Germline CDR1 is SNHLY and CDR2 is FYNNEI. The DNA for the CDR3 is TGTGCCAGCAGTGAATCCGGCACTGAAGCTTTCTTT. Encoded protein: CASSESGTEAFF. Looking up the rest from reference TRBV2 and TRBJ1-1 gives the full variable domain: EPEVTQTPSHQVTQMGQEVILRCVPISNHLYFYWYRQILGQKVEFLVSFYNNEISEKSEIFDDQFSVERPDGSNFTLKIRSTKLEDSAMYFCASSESGTEAFFGQGTRLTVV.

This clonotype came up many times. The gene calls are TRBV7-2 and TRBJ1-1; the D is unclear. From germline, CDR1 is SGHTA and CDR2 FQGNSA. The CDR3 has 12 residues. V lost 3 bases and J lost 5, with 7 bases in between. This CDR3 is CASSLVRTEAFF. CDR3 sequence (DNA): TGTGCCAGCAGCTTGGTACGGACTGAAGCTTTCTTT.

The chain is built from TRBV12-3 or TRBV12-4 and TRBJ2-7; 10 nucleotides line up with TRBD2. There are 14 residues in the CDR3. J gave up 3 bases and V 8 bases, and 7 bases lay outside the gene matches. Written as DNA, the CDR3 is TGTGCCAGCTCGATCGGACTAGCGGACTACGAGCAGTACTTC. This translates into CASSIGLADYEQYF.

This clonotype was seen repeatedly, ten times or more. The chain carries TRBV12-3 or TRBV12-4 and TRBJ2-5; no reliable D call. V was clipped by 2 bases and J by 5 bases, with 6 bases between them. There are 12 residues in the CDR3. For the CDR3, the DNA is TGTGCCAGCAGTTTATGGGCGGAGACCCAGTACTTC. Translated, it gives CASSLWAETQYF.

This clonotype was seen at least ten times. The chain combines TRBV2 with TRBJ1-4; 12 bases match TRBD1. Germline loops: CDR1 SNHLY, CDR2 FYNNEI. The CDR3 is 15 residues long. J lost 4 bases, V lost 8 bases, and 5 bases had no gene match. The CDR3 here is CASGGQGAGNEKLFF. The DNA for the CDR3 is TGTGCCAGCGGGGGACAGGGGGCCGGTAATGAAAAACTGTTTTTT.

This clonotype was observed at least ten times. The rearrangement links TRBV28 to TRBJ1-5, with unresolved D. The germline V gene encodes CDR1 MDHEN and CDR2 SYDVKM. The CDR3 covers 13 residues. Trimming took 6 bases from V and 4 from J, leaving 10 bases between them. The CDR3 here is CASRAVTNQPQHF. The CDR3, as DNA: TGTGCCAGCAGGGCAGTTACTAATCAGCCCCAGCATTTT.

This clonotype has more than one count but fewer than ten. The chain uses TRBV19 and TRBJ1-5; TRBD1 matches 7 bases. Germline V gene lookup returns CDR1 LNHDA and CDR2 SQIVND (reference sequence). Germline trimming cut 6 bases from V and 7 bases from J; bases unmatched to any gene: 9. The CDR3 length is 14 residues. The CDR3 region is CASRNGRGQQPQHF. The CDR3 nucleotides read TGTGCCAGTAGGAATGGGAGGGGGCAACAGCCCCAGCATTTT.

V gene TRBV20-1 combines with J gene TRBJ1-5, with a weak D call TRBD1 (6 bases). Trimming stripped 5 bases from V and 7 bases from J, with 21 bases between. CDR3 length: 15 amino acids. Germline V gives CDR1 DFQATT, CDR2 SNEGSKA (reference sequence). CDR3 residues: CSAPDGGGLGQPQHF. In nucleotides, the CDR3 is TGCAGTGCTCCCGATGGAGGGGGGCTTGGACAGCCCCAGCATTTT.

The rearrangement uses TRBV28 and TRBJ2-7; TRBD1 agrees at 9 bases. This CDR3 comprises 19 residues. Per the germline V gene, CDR1 is MDHEN and CDR2 is SYDVKM. The V gene end was trimmed by 4 bases and the J gene end by 3 bases; junction bases not matched to a gene: 19. In DNA, the CDR3 is TGTGCCAGCAGTTCCGACCTCCAATCCGGGACAGGGTACAACTACGAGCAGTACTTC. The encoded protein is CASSSDLQSGTGYNYEQYF.

This clonotype came up many times. The gene calls are TRBV28 and TRBJ2-7; TRBD1 matches 7 bases. CDR1 is MDHEN and CDR2 is SYDVKM in the germline V gene. The CDR3 sequence is 14 residues long. V gave up 5 bases and J gave up 3 bases; unmatched junction bases: 7. The CDR3, as DNA: TGTGCCAGCAGTGTCTGGGGACAGCTCTACGAGCAGTACTTC. It translates to CASSVWGQLYEQYF.

This clonotype was found many times. The V call is TRBV6-1, the J call TRBJ1-2, with D uncertain. CDR3 size: 12 residues. Germline CDR1 is MNHNS and CDR2 is SASEGT. The germline V and J ends were trimmed by 1 base and 8 bases, with 8 bases remaining between them. The CDR3 is CASSEVASGYTF. The CDR3 DNA reads as TGTGCCAGCAGTGAAGTGGCAAGCGGCTACACCTTC.

Ten or more counts support this clonotype. This chain connects TRBV28 to TRBJ1-1, with D unclear. CDR1 MDHEN and CDR2 SYDVKM come from the germline V gene. The V end was cut by 2 bases, the J end by 4 bases, with 14 bases between. This CDR3 comprises 15 residues. The CDR3 reads CASSLDAGFGTEAFF. The CDR3 bases are TGTGCCAGCAGTTTAGACGCAGGATTTGGCACTGAAGCTTTCTTT. The complete variable domain, with remaining parts taken from reference TRBV28 and TRBJ1-1, reads DVKVTQSSRYLVKRTGEKVFLECVQDMDHENMFWYRQDPGLGLRLIYFSYDVKMKEKGDIPEGYSVSREKKERFSLILESASTNQTSMYLCASSLDAGFGTEAFFGQGTRLTVV.

This clonotype occurred many times. The rearrangement joins TRBV4-1 to TRBJ1-1; the D gene is possibly TRBD1 (6 bases). Trimming removed 4 bases from V and 1 base from J, with 10 bases in between. There are 14 residues in the CDR3. Per germline, CDR1 MGHRA and CDR2 YSYEKL. The DNA of the CDR3 is TGCGCCAGCAGCCCAGGGGTCGCGAACACTGAAGCTTTCTTT. As protein: CASSPGVANTEAFF.

This clonotype was detected ten times or more. V and J are TRBV7-9 and TRBJ1-2; D gene ambiguous. Germline lookup yields CDR1 SEHNR and CDR2 FQNEAQ (reference sequence). The CDR3 is 14 residues long. Trimming took off 1 base at V and 0 bases at J, with 6 bases between the two ends. This CDR3 reads CASSLELSNYGYTF. CDR3 sequence (DNA): TGTGCCAGCAGCTTAGAGCTGTCTAACTATGGCTACACCTTC.

In its sample, this clonotype was seen many times. The chain couples TRBV12-3 or TRBV12-4 to TRBJ1-1; 8 nucleotides match TRBD1. CDR3 length: 14 residues. V shed 10 bases and J 0 bases; nucleotides not matched to a gene: 7. CDR3: CAIRGLGVNTEAFF. The CDR3 region has the DNA TGTGCCATCAGGGGGCTAGGTGTGAACACTGAAGCTTTCTTT.

The sample holds a few counts of this clonotype. This rearrangement joins TRBV7-3 to TRBJ2-2; 9 bases line up with TRBD1. The CDR3 runs 17 residues. In germline, CDR1 is SGHTA, CDR2 FQGTGA. J lost 4 bases, V lost 4 bases, and 10 bases had no gene match. DNA for the CDR3: TGTGCCAGCAGCTCCTCCCGGGACAGGGCGGCCACCGGGGAGCTGTTTTTT. Its protein product is CASSSSRDRAATGELFF.

The V gene is TRBV10-3, the J gene TRBJ1-1; no definite D call. Germline V gene sequence: CDR1 ENHRY, CDR2 SYGVKD. The length of the CDR3 is 13 residues. The V and J ends lost 7 bases and 1 base respectively, with 10 bases between them. The CDR3 DNA reads TGTGCCATCAAGGCAGAGACGAACACTGAAGCTTTCTTT. Its translation is CAIKAETNTEAFF.

The rearrangement joins TRBV29-1 to TRBJ2-7; 7 bases fit TRBD1. This CDR3 is 14 amino acids long. J gave up 4 bases and V 3 bases, and 9 bases lay outside the gene matches. The germline CDR1 and CDR2 sequences are SQVTM and ANQGSEA. CDR3 in amino acids: CSVETGQRPYEQYF. The CDR3 nucleotides read TGCAGCGTTGAGACGGGACAGAGACCTTACGAGCAGTACTTC.